The 15 T cell receptor beta chains given below trace back to one sample, sequenced in a study of blood T cell repertoires in COVID-19. The data were produced by immunoSEQ multiplex PCR, yet TCRdb's version contains in-frame clones alone and is incomplete. The sample records approximately 140,000 clones, approximately 84% being singletons. Source material: peripheral blood. The receptors here all came from a man between 60 and 75 years old with acute or convalescent COVID-19.

The chain links TRBV29-1 to TRBJ2-7; TRBD1 agrees at 11 bases. This CDR3 comprises 14 residues. Germline values: CDR1 SQVTM, CDR2 ANQGSEA. V was pared by 6 bases and J by 3 bases, with 7 bases of the junction left unmatched. The CDR3 nucleotides are TGCAGCGTAGGGACAGGGGGTAAGGGCTACGAGCAGTACTTC. Its protein product is CSVGTGGKGYEQYF.

The chain has TRBV14 and TRBJ2-1; 10 bases fit TRBD2. Germline V gives CDR1 SGHDN, CDR2 FVKESK. The ends lost 0 bases at V and 8 bases at J; junction bases unmatched: 4. CDR3 size: 15 residues. The CDR3 bases are TGTGCCAGCAGCCAAGATTGGCTAGCGGGGGATGAGCAGTTCTTC. It yields the protein CASSQDWLAGDEQFF.

The chain links TRBV5-1 to TRBJ2-5; 7 nucleotides align to TRBD1. V gave up 5 bases and J gave up 0 bases; unmatched junction bases: 7. The germline V gene has CDR1 SGHRS and CDR2 YFSETQ. CDR3 length: 15 amino acids. As DNA, the CDR3 is TGCGCCAGCAGGTCCGGGACAGTCAACCAAGAGACCCAGTACTTC. The encoded protein is CASRSGTVNQETQYF.

A few counts support this clone. This sequence joins TRBV6-5 and TRBJ1-1; D perhaps matches TRBD1 (6 bases). Trimming took 7 bases from V and 1 from J, leaving 10 bases between them. From germline, CDR1 is MNHEY and CDR2 SVGAGI. CDR3 length: 13 residues. CDR3 bases: TGTGCCAGCAACTTGGACAGGAACACTGAAGCTTTCTTT. This codes for CASNLDRNTEAFF.

This clone was recorded once. The rearrangement joins TRBV28 to TRBJ1-4; maybe TRBD1 (6 bases). The CDR3 runs to 15 residues. Germline lookup yields CDR1 MDHEN and CDR2 SYDVKM. V lost 8 bases and J lost 1, with 14 bases in between. The DNA for the CDR3 is TGTGCCAGCGGGCACAGGGACCTAACTAATGAAAAACTGTTTTTT. Amino acid sequence: CASGHRDLTNEKLFF.

The rearrangement joins TRBV29-1 to TRBJ1-5; no definite D call. The CDR3 extends over 13 amino acids. The ends were cut back, 6 bases at V and 2 bases at J, with 11 bases in the middle. Germline V gives CDR1 SQVTM, CDR2 ANQGSEA. The CDR3 DNA is TGCAGCGTCCGAGACACGGGCAATCAGCCCCAGCATTTT. This translates into CSVRDTGNQPQHF. Full variable domain (outside the CDR3, taken from reference TRBV29-1 and TRBJ1-5): SAVISQKPSRDICQRGTSLTIQCQVDSQVTMMFWYRQQPGQSLTLIATANQGSEATYESGFVIDKFPISRPNLTFSTLTVSNMSPEDSSIYLCSVRDTGNQPQHFGDGTRLSIL.

The chain is built from TRBV5-6 and TRBJ2-3, with 8 bases identical to TRBD2. Germline V gene data show CDR1 as SGHDT and CDR2 as YYEEEE. The CDR3 length is 15 residues. Trimming cost V 0 bases and J 3 bases; bases outside gene matches: 3. The CDR3 is CASSLDGGATDTQYF. The CDR3 region has the DNA TGTGCCAGCAGCTTGGACGGGGGGGCAACAGATACGCAGTATTTT.

The rearrangement uses TRBV7-9 and TRBJ1-4; no clear D. The germline V and J ends were trimmed by 6 bases and 0 bases, with 8 bases remaining between them. CDR3 length equals 14 residues. The germline CDR1 and CDR2 sequences are SEHNR and FQNEAQ (reference sequence). CDR3 sequence: CASRSGTTNEKLFF. The CDR3 DNA reads TGTGCCAGCAGATCGGGGACAACTAATGAAAAACTGTTTTTT.

The rearrangement joins TRBV27 to TRBJ2-1, with TRBD2 matching over 8 bases. V shed 6 bases, J shed 0 bases, and the junction held 10 bases outside the gene matches. The CDR3 is 17 amino acids. Germline V gene data show CDR1 as MNHEY and CDR2 as SMNVEV (reference sequence). In DNA, the CDR3 is TGTGCCAGCAGCCCGGGCGGGGGGCCAAGCTCCTACAATGAGCAGTTCTTC. Amino acids: CASSPGGGPSSYNEQFF.

This chain uses TRBV6-5 with TRBJ2-1; possible D gene TRBD1, 6 bases. Germline V gene sequence: CDR1 MNHEY, CDR2 SVGAGI. CDR3 length: 14 residues. Deletions cut 5 bases from V and 3 bases from J, with 11 bases between. CDR3 region: CASSTQGDYNEQFF. The DNA for the CDR3 is TGTGCCAGCAGTACACAGGGAGACTACAATGAGCAGTTCTTC.

This sequence joins TRBV2 and TRBJ2-3, with D possibly TRBD2 on 5 matching bases. The germline gives CDR1 SNHLY, CDR2 FYNNEI. The CDR3 covers 15 residues. Deletions cut 9 bases from V and 2 bases from J, with 18 bases between. The CDR3 protein is CASLRGNLLTDTQYF. The CDR3, as DNA: TGTGCCAGTCTCCGGGGTAACCTTCTCACAGATACGCAGTATTTT.

J is TRBJ2-5 and V is TRBV11-2; no clear D. The V end lost 5 bases, the J end lost 2 bases, and 15 bases lay between the germline ends. Germline CDR1 SGHAT, CDR2 FQNNGV. This CDR3 has 15 amino acids. This chain's CDR3 is CASSPNPGLQETQYF. For the CDR3, the DNA is TGTGCCAGCAGCCCCAACCCGGGTTTACAAGAGACCCAGTACTTC.

The chain has TRBV9 and TRBJ2-2; no reliable D call. The V gene lost 5 bases and the J gene lost 4 bases, with 9 bases spanning the gap. CDR3 size: 13 residues. Germline V gene data show CDR1 as SGDLS and CDR2 as YYNGEE. This CDR3 reads CASSLSPTGELFF. Written as DNA, the CDR3 is TGTGCCAGCAGTCTTAGTCCCACCGGGGAGCTGTTTTTT.

The chain recombines TRBV6-5 with TRBJ2-3; TRBD2 might be the D (6 bases). Germline values: CDR1 MNHEY, CDR2 SVGAGI. The CDR3 runs 15 residues. The ends were cut back, 6 bases at V and 4 bases at J, with 17 bases in the middle. The CDR3 loop reads CASSPGLAVADTQYF. The CDR3 DNA sequence: TGTGCCAGCAGCCCGGGACTGGCTGTGGCAGATACGCAGTATTTT.

This chain connects TRBV7-3 to TRBJ2-3; possible D gene TRBD1, 5 bases. The V gene lost 4 bases and the J gene lost 4 bases, with 9 bases spanning the gap. Germline V gene lookup returns CDR1 SGHTA and CDR2 FQGTGA. This CDR3 has 13 amino acids. CDR3: CASSYRQSDTQYF. The CDR3 DNA reads TGTGCCAGCAGCTACAGGCAGTCAGATACGCAGTATTTT.